This T cell receptor (beta chain) originates from a study of T-cell memory formation after mild COVID-19. About the research overall: TCR clusters were mostly donor specific.

This clonotype occurred a few times. Its target is not known. TCRalpha and TCRbeta libraries used 5'RACE with constant-segment primers and UMIs. TCRdb fed the 5' RACE reads into MiXCR, producing one record per CDR3 protein. The sample comprises 470,000 or so distinct CDR3 sequences, around 19% of which are singletons, and 7.5% to 9.5% rests with the top ten. CDR1 and CDR2 from the germline V gene are KGHDR and SFDVKD. CDR3 length equals 16 residues. V lost 2 bases to trimming and J lost 0 bases, with 10 bases between them. Study-wide results and limits: Contracting clones from day 15 to 85 showed balanced CD4/CD8; later expanders favored CD4+.

Sequencing was performed on PBMCs or a T cell subset sorted from them (not recorded which). This receptor was obtained from an adult woman who had mild COVID-19 (a few samples of this study predate the infection). Cell type and time point are not known. The chain carries TRBV24-1 and TRBJ1-3; D unresolved. The DNA for the CDR3 is TGTGCCACCAGTGATTATAAACAACACTCTGGAAACACCATATATTTT. Translated, it gives CATSDYKQHSGNTIYF.